The 29 T cell receptor beta chains in this list originate from one sample, sequenced in a study of blood T cell repertoires in COVID-19. Profiled with immunoSEQ multiplex PCR; TCRdb holds only in-frame clones, not every one. The profile shows about 22,000 clones, roughly 88% of them singletons. Sequencing was performed on peripheral blood. These receptors were taken from a man between 65 and 85 years old with acute or convalescent COVID-19.

The rearrangement links TRBV19 to TRBJ2-7; 8 bases match TRBD1. V dropped 5 bases and J dropped 0; count of bases not matched to a gene: 9. The CDR3 extends over 16 amino acids. Germline V lookup: CDR1 LNHDA, CDR2 SQIVND (reference sequence). Here the CDR3 DNA reads TGTGCCAGTAGTCCAGGACAGGGCCAGAGCTCCTACGAGCAGTACTTC. Protein sequence: CASSPGQGQSSYEQYF.

The rearrangement links TRBV5-4 to TRBJ1-4; 9 nucleotides agree with TRBD1. The CDR3 spans 15 residues. In germline, CDR1 is SGHNT, CDR2 YYREEE (reference sequence). V shed 4 bases and J 3 bases; nucleotides not matched to a gene: 4. CDR3 nucleotides: TGTGCCAGCAGCGATGACAGGGGGTCTAATGAAAAACTGTTTTTT. Amino acids: CASSDDRGSNEKLFF.

The V gene is TRBV11-2, the J gene TRBJ1-5; D is perhaps TRBD1 (5 bases). From germline, CDR1 is SGHAT and CDR2 FQNNGV. This CDR3 is built from 14 residues. V lost 4 bases and J lost 5, with 12 bases in between. CDR3 sequence (DNA): TGTGCCAGCAGCTCCCAGGGTGAGGATCAGCCCCAGCATTTT. As protein: CASSSQGEDQPQHF.

The V and J genes are TRBV2 and TRBJ2-3, with TRBD2 identical over 9 bases. Germline CDR1 SNHLY, CDR2 FYNNEI. This CDR3 is 14 amino acids long. J gave up 6 bases and V 5 bases, and 6 bases lay outside the gene matches. DNA of the CDR3: TGTGCCAGCAGTCTGGGCGGGGGGGCGGATACGCAGTATTTT. Translating it yields CASSLGGGADTQYF.

This chain connects TRBV7-3 to TRBJ2-1, with 8 bases fitting TRBD1. CDR1 is SGHTA and CDR2 is FQGTGA in the germline V gene. V trimming: 4 bases; J trimming: 6 bases; junction bases outside the gene matches: 8. The CDR3 sequence is 15 residues long. CDR3 sequence (DNA): TGTGCCAGCAGCTCCACATCCGACAGGGGCAATGAGCAGTTCTTC. Translation gives CASSSTSDRGNEQFF.

This clone was detected only a few times. V and J are TRBV18 and TRBJ1-1; perhaps TRBD1 as D (6 bases). This CDR3 has 14 residues. The V gene's germline CDR1 is KGHSH and CDR2 LQKENI. Trimming left V 3 bases short and J 4 bases short, with 12 bases between. The CDR3 is CASSPITGSTEAFF. The CDR3 DNA reads as TGTGCCAGCTCACCTATTACAGGGAGCACTGAAGCTTTCTTT. Complete variable domain (other parts from reference TRBV18 and TRBJ1-1): NAGVMQNPRHLVRRRGQEARLRCSPMKGHSHVYWYRQLPEEGLKFMVYLQKENIIDESGMPKERFSAEFPKEGPSILRIQQVVRGDSAAYFCASSPITGSTEAFFGQGTRLTVV.

This clone occurred once. The CDR3, as DNA: TGTGCCAGCAGTTACAGCTCTAACACCGGGGAGCTGTTTTTT. The encoded protein is CASSYSSNTGELFF. V and J are TRBV2 and TRBJ2-2, with D unresolved. CDR3 length: 14 residues. Deletions cut 5 bases from V and 2 bases from J, with 9 bases between. Germline-derived CDR1 and CDR2 are SNHLY and FYNNEI.

Only one count was recorded for this clone. The CDR3 DNA sequence: TGTGCCAGCAGTTACTCCACATTGATAACAGTCGAGCAGTACTTC. Its translation is CASSYSTLITVEQYF. The chain uses TRBV6-2 or TRBV6-3 and TRBJ2-7, with D hard to call. Trimming shortened V by 0 bases and J by 6 bases, and 15 bases separated the two germline ends. The CDR3 covers 15 residues. Germline values: CDR1 MNHEY, CDR2 SVGEGT.

V is TRBV11-2 and J is TRBJ1-1; the D gene is possibly TRBD1 (6 bases). Germline V gene lookup returns CDR1 SGHAT and CDR2 FQNNGV. The CDR3 consists of 13 residues. Trimming pared 6 bases from V and 1 base from J, leaving 9 bases between. The CDR3 loop is CASRRGSNTEAFF. The CDR3 DNA reads as TGTGCCAGCAGGAGGGGGTCGAACACTGAAGCTTTCTTT.

The chain recombines TRBV7-9 with TRBJ1-4, with 8 bases lining up with TRBD1. The CDR3 has 15 residues. CDR1 and CDR2 from the germline V gene are SEHNR and FQNEAQ (reference sequence). The junction had 7 bases not matched to a gene; V was cut back by 5 bases and J by 5 bases. The CDR3 here is CASSPGDRLNEKLFF. As DNA, the CDR3 is TGTGCCAGCAGCCCAGGGGACAGGCTGAATGAAAAACTGTTTTTT. Looking up the rest from reference TRBV7-9 and TRBJ1-4 gives the full variable domain: DTGVSQNPRHKITKRGQNVTFRCDPISEHNRLYWYRQTLGQGPEFLTYFQNEAQLEKSRLLSDRFSAERPKGSFSTLEIQRTEQGDSAMYLCASSPGDRLNEKLFFGSGTQLSVL.

The gene calls are TRBV5-4 and TRBJ2-3; TRBD2 matches 10 bases. CDR1 and CDR2 (germline): SGHNT, YYREEE (reference sequence). CDR3 length: 16 amino acids. The ends lost 0 bases at V and 1 base at J; junction bases unmatched: 2. The CDR3 region has the DNA TGTGCCAGCAGCTTGGGTAGCGGGGGGCGCACAGATACGCAGTATTTT. This sequence encodes CASSLGSGGRTDTQYF.

This rearrangement joins TRBV19 to TRBJ1-5; tentative D call: TRBD1 (6 bases). CDR1 is LNHDA, CDR2 SQIVND, per germline (reference sequence). V lost 5 bases to trimming and J lost 3 bases, with 14 bases between them. The CDR3 is 15 amino acids. The chain's CDR3 is CASSLGHLLNQPQHF. CDR3 coding DNA: TGTGCCAGTAGTTTGGGACACCTACTCAATCAGCCCCAGCATTTT.

This chain joins TRBV29-1 and TRBJ1-1; 9 nucleotides agree with TRBD1. J was trimmed by 4 bases and V by 4 bases; bases with no gene match: 7. The CDR3 totals 14 residues. CDR1 SQVTM and CDR2 ANQGSEA come from the germline V gene. The CDR3 DNA is TGCAGCGTTGGGACAGGGGAGTGGAGCACTGAAGCTTTCTTT. The encoded protein is CSVGTGEWSTEAFF.

The chain couples TRBV10-3 to TRBJ1-1, with a possible D match to TRBD1 (5 bases). In germline, CDR1 is ENHRY, CDR2 SYGVKD. Trimming took 10 bases from V and 1 from J, leaving 10 bases between them. This CDR3 contains 12 residues. Here the CDR3 DNA reads TGTGCCAGCCGAACAGGGAACACTGAAGCTTTCTTT. Its translation: CASRTGNTEAFF.

The chain has TRBV28 and TRBJ2-7; 8 nucleotides align to TRBD1. Per germline, CDR1 MDHEN and CDR2 SYDVKM. V lost 4 bases, J lost 0 bases, and 8 bases stayed unmatched. This CDR3 is built from 16 residues. This chain's CDR3 is CASSSLGTGHSYEQYF. DNA of the CDR3: TGTGCCAGCAGTTCCCTCGGGACAGGACACTCCTACGAGCAGTACTTC.

The chain uses TRBV7-8 and TRBJ1-5; D may be TRBD1 (6 bases). V lost 0 bases to trimming and J lost 2 bases, with 11 bases between them. The CDR3 consists of 16 residues. Germline lookup yields CDR1 SGHVS and CDR2 FQNEAQ. The CDR3 bases are TGTGCCAGCAGCTTAGCAGCCAGGGGTGGCAATCAGCCCCAGCATTTT. Translation: CASSLAARGGNQPQHF.

The chain employs TRBV6-6 and TRBJ1-4; TRBD1 matches 11 bases. CDR1 and CDR2 from the germline V gene are MNHNY and SVGAGI (reference sequence). V trimming: 5 bases; J trimming: 7 bases; junction bases outside the gene matches: 6. The CDR3 has 15 amino acids. DNA of the CDR3: TGTGCCAGCAGTAATACCGGGACAGGGGGTGAAAAACTGTTTTTT. Protein sequence: CASSNTGTGGEKLFF.

The J gene is TRBJ2-3, the V gene TRBV24-1; 10 bases fit TRBD2. V shed 2 bases, J shed 6 bases, and the junction held 7 bases outside the gene matches. In germline, CDR1 is KGHDR, CDR2 SFDVKD. The CDR3 covers 16 residues. In DNA, the CDR3 is TGTGCCACCAGTGATTGGACTAGCGGTAGATCGGATACGCAGTATTTT. Protein: CATSDWTSGRSDTQYF.

A single count supports this clone. The V gene is TRBV3-1 (or the pseudogene TRBV3-2), the J gene TRBJ2-1, with D tentatively TRBD2 (5 bases). Germline V CDR1 and CDR2: LGHDT, YNNKEL (reference sequence). The CDR3 is 15 residues long. V dropped 4 bases and J dropped 9 bases, with 19 bases sitting between them. This chain's CDR3 is CASSLGRAGEGEQFF. The CDR3 nucleotides read TGTGCCAGCAGCCTGGGCCGAGCAGGCGAGGGTGAGCAGTTCTTC.

The chain links TRBV19 to TRBJ1-3; a weak D match, TRBD1 (5 bases). Germline lookup yields CDR1 LNHDA and CDR2 SQIVND (reference sequence). Trimming removed 4 bases at V and 0 bases at J, with 16 bases between. There are 17 residues in the CDR3. DNA for the CDR3: TGTGCCAGTAGTACGCGGGGCAGACCCGTCTCTGGAAACACCATATATTTT. This translates into CASSTRGRPVSGNTIYF.

V gene TRBV5-3 combines with J gene TRBJ2-7, with D hard to call. TRBV5-3 falls under the ORF class, with uncertain function. Trimming removed 0 bases at V and 5 bases at J, with 15 bases between. The CDR3 has 15 amino acids. CDR3 DNA sequence: TGTGCCAGAAGCTTGGCCGTTCTTTTTGAGGACGAGCAGTACTTC. It yields the protein CARSLAVLFEDEQYF.

This clone turned up a few times. This chain links TRBV11-2 with TRBJ2-7, with D maybe TRBD1 (6 bases). Germline loops: CDR1 SGHAT, CDR2 FQNNGV. This CDR3 has 15 residues. V was pared by 1 base and J by 3 bases, with 13 bases between. The CDR3, as DNA: TGTGCCAGCAGCTTAGTTCAGGACAGAAACTACGAGCAGTACTTC. Translating it yields CASSLVQDRNYEQYF.

This chain uses TRBV27 with TRBJ2-7; D possibly corresponds to TRBD1 (5 bases). The germline V gene has CDR1 MNHEY and CDR2 SMNVEV (reference sequence). Deletions cut 1 base from V and 6 bases from J, with 16 bases between. The CDR3 contains 15 residues. The CDR3 region is CASSLLGLDPGEQYF. Here the CDR3 DNA reads TGTGCCAGCAGTTTATTGGGGCTTGACCCTGGCGAGCAGTACTTC.

V is TRBV6-6 and J is TRBJ2-5, with no clear D. V was trimmed by 3 bases and J by 5 bases, leaving 10 bases between them. This CDR3 has 13 residues. Looked up from germline, CDR1 is MNHNY and CDR2 is SVGAGI (reference sequence). In DNA form, the CDR3 reads TGTGCCAGCAGTTATGCAGGTCTGGAGACCCAGTACTTC. This gives the protein CASSYAGLETQYF.

This chain connects TRBV3-1 (or the pseudogene TRBV3-2) to TRBJ1-6; D perhaps matches TRBD1 (6 bases). Trimming took 6 bases from V and 7 from J, leaving 16 bases between them. The V gene's germline CDR1 is LGHDT and CDR2 YNNKEL (reference sequence). This CDR3 region has 15 residues. The CDR3 sequence: CASRGLTGYNSPLHF. The DNA for the CDR3 is TGTGCCAGCAGGGGTCTGACAGGTTACAATTCACCCCTCCACTTT.

V is TRBV5-4 and J is TRBJ2-6, with 7 bases lining up with TRBD1. Germline trimming cut 4 bases from V and 4 bases from J; bases unmatched to any gene: 8. Germline-derived CDR1 and CDR2 are SGHNT and YYREEE (reference sequence). The CDR3 loop spans 16 amino acids. The CDR3 protein is CASSPGQSSGANVLTF. Written as DNA, the CDR3 is TGTGCCAGCAGCCCGGGACAGTCATCAGGGGCCAACGTCCTGACTTTC.

This chain connects TRBV12-3 or TRBV12-4 to TRBJ1-1; D call uncertain. V was trimmed by 7 bases and J by 8 bases, leaving 14 bases between them. This CDR3 has 12 amino acids. Here the CDR3 reads CASTRNRVEAFF. CDR3 sequence (DNA): TGTGCCAGCACCCGAAATCGAGTCGAAGCTTTCTTT.

The genes are TRBV28 and TRBJ1-5; TRBD1 is a possible D gene (5 bases). This CDR3 has 16 residues. V lost 5 bases, J lost 0 bases, and 14 bases lay in between. Germline assignment: CDR1 MDHEN and CDR2 SYDVKM. The CDR3 bases are TGTGCCAGCAGTCTGGGACTCCCAGATAGCAATCAGCCCCAGCATTTT. Protein sequence: CASSLGLPDSNQPQHF.

The chain joins TRBV6-2 or TRBV6-3 to TRBJ1-5, with TRBD1 as a possible D gene (5 bases). With 2 bases removed from V and 7 bases from J, the gap between germline ends came to 12 bases. Germline CDR1 and CDR2: MNHEY and SVGEGT. The CDR3 is made up of 14 amino acids. The CDR3, as DNA: TGTGCCAGCAGTTACGGCAGGGCCTGGCAGCCCCAGCATTTT. This codes for CASSYGRAWQPQHF.